This TCR beta chain appears in the sequencing data of a study of early T cells in non-severe SARS-CoV-2 infection. TCRdb called the 5' RACE reads again in MiXCR, with one record for every CDR3 protein. The sample yields some 22,000 distinct CDR3 sequences, 4.7% seen once. CDR1 is MNHEY and CDR2 is SMNVEV in the germline V gene (reference sequence). The trim removed 8 bases at V and 2 bases at J, leaving 7 bases unmatched. There are 14 residues in the CDR3. The clonotype was recovered from an adult who was a healthcare worker with PCR-confirmed SARS-CoV-2 infection or an uninfected control (not recorded which). The genes are TRBV27 and TRBJ2-5; 8 nucleotides agree with TRBD2. The specimen sequenced was whole blood. CDR3 in amino acids: CASAPGGRQETQYF. CDR3 in DNA: TGTGCCAGCGCCCCGGGAGGGAGACAAGAGACCCAGTACTTC.